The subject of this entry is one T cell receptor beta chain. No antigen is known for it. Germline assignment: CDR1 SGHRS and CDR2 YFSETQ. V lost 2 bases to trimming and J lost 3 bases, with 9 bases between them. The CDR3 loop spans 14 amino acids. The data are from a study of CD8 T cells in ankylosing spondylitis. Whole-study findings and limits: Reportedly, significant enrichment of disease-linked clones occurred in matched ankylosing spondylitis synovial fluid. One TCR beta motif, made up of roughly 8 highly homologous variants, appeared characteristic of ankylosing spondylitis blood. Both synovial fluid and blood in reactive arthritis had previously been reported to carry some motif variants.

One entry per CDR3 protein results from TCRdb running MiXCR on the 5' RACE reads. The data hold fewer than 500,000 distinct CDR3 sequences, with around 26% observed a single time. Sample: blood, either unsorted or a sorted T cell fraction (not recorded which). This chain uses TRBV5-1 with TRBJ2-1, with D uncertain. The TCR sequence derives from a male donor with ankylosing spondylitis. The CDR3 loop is CASSFYNDYNEQFF. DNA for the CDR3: TGCGCCAGCAGCTTTTACAATGACTACAATGAGCAGTTCTTC. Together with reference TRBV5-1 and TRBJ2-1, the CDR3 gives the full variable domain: KAGVTQTPRYLIKTRGQQVTLSCSPISGHRSVSWYQQTPGQGLQFLFEYFSETQRNKGNFPGRFSGRQFSNSRSEMNVSTLELGDSALYLCASSFYNDYNEQFFGPGTRLTVL.